This TCR beta chain emerged from a study of untreated major depressive disorder. Regarding the study as a whole: Compared with controls, depressed patients showed more TRBV05-01 (Vbeta 5.1) usage in CD4+ T cells.

Profiled with immunoSEQ multiplex PCR; TCRdb holds only in-frame clones, not every one. The sample comprises 15,000 to 20,000 clones, roughly 90% of which are singletons, and roughly 0.6% rests with the top ten. In regard to this clone: Its antigen is unknown.

CDR1 and CDR2 (germline): SGHNT, YYREEE (reference sequence). The ends were cut back, 3 bases at V and 7 bases at J, with 17 bases in the middle. The CDR3 runs to 15 residues. This rearrangement joins TRBV5-4 to TRBJ2-1, with a possible D match to TRBD1 (6 bases). The clonotype was recovered from a woman aged 35 to 49 with major depressive disorder. Sequenced sample: CD4+ T cells from PBMCs. For the CDR3, the DNA is TGTGCCAGCAGCTCCCCAGGGGACCTTAGAAATGAGCAGTTCTTC. Translated, it gives CASSSPGDLRNEQFF. Full variable domain (rest looked up from reference TRBV5-4 and TRBJ2-1): ETGVTQSPTHLIKTRGQQVTLRCSSQSGHNTVSWYQQALGQGPQFIFQYYREEENGRGNFPPRFSGLQFPNYSSELNVNALELDDSALYLCASSSPGDLRNEQFFGPGTRLTVL.